The 7 T cell receptor beta chains listed next were all sequenced from one sample in a study of blood T cell repertoires in COVID-19 (dated by TCRdb to about 2020). Library preparation employed the immunoSEQ multiplex PCR assay. TCRdb's version of the immuneACCESS table is confined to in-frame rearrangements and falls short of the full clone set. An unresolved V gene accounts for under half of the shortfall where checked; the remainder is of unknown origin. This sample holds 250,000 to 300,000 clones; about nine tenths were observed only once. Together, the top ten hold less than 3% of the sample. The sequencing sample was made of peripheral blood. These TCRs come from a woman in her 30s with active or convalescent COVID-19.

The V gene is TRBV6-6, the J gene TRBJ1-1; D might be TRBD1 (6 bases). V was shortened by 7 bases and J by 1 base, with 10 bases between the two germline ends. Germline CDR1 MNHNY, CDR2 SVGAGI (reference sequence). This CDR3 region has 13 residues. The CDR3 bases are TGTGCCAGCAATCGGGGGCAGAACACTGAAGCTTTCTTT. Residues: CASNRGQNTEAFF.

The chain is built from TRBV5-1 and TRBJ1-4; 7 bases line up with TRBD1. The CDR3 totals 16 residues. The trim removed 1 base at V and 6 bases at J, leaving 9 bases unmatched. Germline CDR1 SGHRS, CDR2 YFSETQ. The CDR3 bases are TGCGCCAGCAGCTTGTTGGCAGGGGGTACATATGAAAAACTGTTTTTT. Its translation: CASSLLAGGTYEKLFF. Using reference TRBV5-1 and TRBJ1-4 for the parts outside the CDR3, the full variable domain is KAGVTQTPRYLIKTRGQQVTLSCSPISGHRSVSWYQQTPGQGLQFLFEYFSETQRNKGNFPGRFSGRQFSNSRSEMNVSTLELGDSALYLCASSLLAGGTYEKLFFGSGTQLSVL.

V gene TRBV28 combines with J gene TRBJ1-2, with a weak D call TRBD1 (6 bases). The V gene lost 2 bases and the J gene lost 7 bases, with 17 bases spanning the gap. Germline CDR1 reads MDHEN; CDR2 reads SYDVKM. The CDR3 has 15 amino acids. DNA for the CDR3: TGTGCCAGCAGTTTAGAGTCGAGGGGGAGGGTTGGCTACACCTTC. It yields the protein CASSLESRGRVGYTF.

This chain links TRBV18 with TRBJ1-4; 12 nucleotides agree with TRBD1. The CDR3 is 16 residues long. Looked up from germline, CDR1 is KGHSH and CDR2 is LQKENI. The V gene end was trimmed by 3 bases and the J gene end by 8 bases; junction bases not matched to a gene: 7. Here the CDR3 DNA reads TGTGCCAGCTCACCGAGGGACAGGGGGCGACAGGAAAAACTGTTTTTT. Protein: CASSPRDRGRQEKLFF.

The chain employs TRBV2 and TRBJ2-7; 12 positions match TRBD2. The junction had 1 base not matched to a gene; V was cut back by 1 base and J by 3 bases. CDR3 size: 15 residues. In germline, CDR1 is SNHLY, CDR2 FYNNEI. CDR3 sequence: CASSEGTSGVYEQYF. CDR3 bases: TGTGCCAGCAGTGAAGGGACTAGCGGGGTCTACGAGCAGTACTTC. Based on the CDR3 plus reference TRBV2 and TRBJ2-7, the full variable domain is EPEVTQTPSHQVTQMGQEVILRCVPISNHLYFYWYRQILGQKVEFLVSFYNNEISEKSEIFDDQFSVERPDGSNFTLKIRSTKLEDSAMYFCASSEGTSGVYEQYFGPGTRLTVT.

This chain connects TRBV30 to TRBJ1-6, with 7 bases fitting TRBD1. The germline CDR1 and CDR2 sequences are GTSNPN and SVGIG (reference sequence). The CDR3 totals 14 residues. Trimming removed 0 bases from V and 9 bases from J; junction bases left unmatched: 5. The CDR3 reads CAWSVDRDRSPLHF. CDR3 nucleotide sequence: TGTGCCTGGAGTGTTGACAGGGACCGTTCACCCCTCCACTTT.

V is TRBV27 and J is TRBJ1-1, with a weak D call TRBD1 (5 bases). Germline V gene sequence: CDR1 MNHEY, CDR2 SMNVEV (reference sequence). This CDR3 is built from 13 residues. V was cut by 6 bases and J by 5 bases, with 13 bases left in between. CDR3 sequence reads: CASSQGVLTEAFF. The CDR3 DNA is TGTGCCAGCAGCCAAGGGGTCTTGACTGAAGCTTTCTTT.